The sample holds a few counts of the clone carrying this T cell receptor beta chain. The CDR3 spans 16 residues. CDR1 and CDR2 (germline): MNHEY, SVGEGT. V lost 2 bases to trimming and J lost 9 bases; unmatched junction nucleotides: 9. This sample is part of a study of blood T cell repertoires in COVID-19. Study details: Samples representing acute and convalescent COVID-19 were sourced from the United States, Italy and Spain. Sources were T cells, B-cell-depleted T cells, or PBMCs; the material itself was cDNA or gDNA.

Participants were aged roughly 18 to 90 years, lived in under 25 US areas, and enrolled virtually. Donors were grouped by their self-reported clinical history. Only in-frame clones appear in the TCRdb table, and some are missing; sequencing was by immunoSEQ multiplex PCR. The data contain 250,000 or so clones, about 89% of them singletons. Sequenced sample: PBMCs or T cells enriched from blood (not recorded which). This receptor was obtained from a man aged 40-49 years who had recovered from COVID-19. This chain links TRBV6-2 or TRBV6-3 with TRBJ2-1, with 11 nucleotides matching TRBD1. CDR3 DNA sequence: TGTGCCAGCAGTTACCGTCCGGGACAGGGGGTTCCTGAGCAGTTCTTC. Translating it yields CASSYRPGQGVPEQFF.